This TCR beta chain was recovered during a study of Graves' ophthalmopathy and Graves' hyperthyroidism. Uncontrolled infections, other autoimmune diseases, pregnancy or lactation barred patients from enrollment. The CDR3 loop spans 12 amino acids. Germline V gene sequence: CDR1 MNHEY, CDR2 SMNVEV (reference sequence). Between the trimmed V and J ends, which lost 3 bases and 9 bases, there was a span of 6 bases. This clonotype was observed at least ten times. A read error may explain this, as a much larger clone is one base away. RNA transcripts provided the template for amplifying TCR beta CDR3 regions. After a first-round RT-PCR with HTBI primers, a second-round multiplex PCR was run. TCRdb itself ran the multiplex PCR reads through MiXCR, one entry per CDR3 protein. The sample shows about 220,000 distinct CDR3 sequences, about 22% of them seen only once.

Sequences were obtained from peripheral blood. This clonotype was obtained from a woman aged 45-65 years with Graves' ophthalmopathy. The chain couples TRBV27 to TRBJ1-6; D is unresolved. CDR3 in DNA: TGTGCCAGCAGTTTGCGGGGTTCACCCCTCCACTTT. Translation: CASSLRGSPLHF.